This T cell receptor (beta chain) was identified during a study of blood T cell repertoires in COVID-19 (TCRdb year 2020). About the investigation overall: Collaborator samples came from the United States, Italy and Spain and covered acute and convalescent phases of COVID-19. The material from the prospective study consisted of cDNA or gDNA derived from T cells, B-cell-depleted T cells, or PBMCs. HLA class I and class II types, where available, came from metadata supplied by the sample provider rather than from assay-based typing. The samples were drawn from two sources: the first 160 participants of the ongoing ImmuneRACE study, and some 1,300 subjects contributed by 6 global collaborators. The repertoires were released in a freely available public database meant as a resource for research on the immune response to SARS-CoV-2. The sample metadata nearly always contained a de-identified subject ID, COVID-19 status, age in years and sex. Deeply sampled blood TCRbeta repertoires from subjects exposed to, actively infected with, or recovered from COVID-19 were included in the dataset.

Each collaborating institution followed its own protocols to collect whole blood in K2EDTA tubes. For TCRbeta analysis, collaborators shipped samples in one of three forms: frozen whole blood, isolated PBMCs, or DNA extracted from either of those sample types. TCRbeta CDR3 regions were amplified from genomic DNA using the immunoSEQ Assay, a bias-controlled multiplex PCR. In the source study's methods: Within the assay, amplification of reference gene primers was used to estimate how many nucleated cells each sample contained. Sequence reads were collapsed and filtered to measure the absolute abundance of every unique TCRbeta CDR3 rearrangement. For each sample, productive Simpson clonality was calculated as the square root of Simpson's diversity index over productive rearrangements. Entries here come from immuneACCESS through TCRdb and include only in-frame sequences with V and J called. Some clones fail to appear in such tables; in the studies checked, an unresolved V gene covers under half of the shortfall, and the cause of the remainder is unknown. V, J and clone size are those of that table, while D and trimming were read from the DNA. The sample table records about 68,000 clones; 80% to 90% of these occur just once. The biggest ten clones account for roughly 2.6% of the sample.

CDR1 and CDR2 were assigned from the germline V gene (reference sequence) as LNHDA and SQIVND. The CDR3 has 17 amino acids, counting the end cysteine and phenylalanine. The sequence is cut down to CDR3 DNA, 51 bases in frame from base 1. From V the trimming removes 1 base and from J it removes 0 bases, while the gene matches leave 7 bases of the junction unaccounted for. What the authors observed across the whole study: The amount of clinical and demographic metadata varied by source and participant and was provided uncurated.

On this clone itself: Its recognized antigen is unknown. Per-nucleotide qualities are absent, and no much larger clonotype sits a single base away.

Recombination joined TRBV19 with TRBJ2-7, and TRBD2 matches 9 of the central bases. The specimen sequenced was peripheral blood. This clonotype originated in a man aged 50-60 years with acute or convalescent COVID-19. The CDR3 region: CASSIVGGLANSYEQYF. In nucleotide form, the sequence is TGTGCCAGTAGTATAGTAGGTGGACTAGCGAACTCCTACGAGCAGTACTTC.